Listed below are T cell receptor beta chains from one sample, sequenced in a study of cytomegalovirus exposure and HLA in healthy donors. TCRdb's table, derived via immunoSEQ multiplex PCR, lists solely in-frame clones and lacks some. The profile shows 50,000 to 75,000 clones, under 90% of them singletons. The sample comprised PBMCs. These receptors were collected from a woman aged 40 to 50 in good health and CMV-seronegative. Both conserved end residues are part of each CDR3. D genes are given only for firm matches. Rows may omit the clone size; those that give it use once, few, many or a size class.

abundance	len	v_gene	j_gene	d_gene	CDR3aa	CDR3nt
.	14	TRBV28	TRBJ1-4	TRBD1	CASSNRGSNEKLFF	TGTGCCAGCAGCAACAGGGGTTCTAATGAAAAACTGTTTTTT
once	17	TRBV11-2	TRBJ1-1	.	CASSPEGHAAANTEAFF	TGTGCCAGCAGCCCGGAGGGGCACGCAGCCGCGAACACTGAAGCTTTCTTT
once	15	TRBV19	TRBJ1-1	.	CASSHLGAKNTEAFF	TGTGCCAGTAGTCACCTGGGGGCCAAGAACACTGAAGCTTTCTTT
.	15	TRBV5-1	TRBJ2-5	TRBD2	CASSSAGGAEETQYF	TGCGCCAGCAGCTCAGCGGGAGGGGCTGAAGAGACCCAGTACTTC
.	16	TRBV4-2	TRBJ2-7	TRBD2	CASSQDTSGRFYEQYF	TGTGCCAGCAGCCAAGATACGAGCGGGAGATTCTACGAGCAGTACTTC
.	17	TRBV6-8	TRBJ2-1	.	CASSYHLLVWLDNEQFF	TGTGCCAGCAGTTATCACTTACTAGTTTGGCTCGACAATGAGCAGTTCTTC
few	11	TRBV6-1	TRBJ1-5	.	CASSGGGGVHF	TGTGCCAGCAGTGGGGGGGGAGGCGTTCATTTT
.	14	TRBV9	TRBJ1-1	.	CASSVRSVNTEAFF	TGTGCCAGCAGCGTTCGAAGCGTGAACACTGAAGCTTTCTTT
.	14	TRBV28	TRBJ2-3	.	CASSLGGWTDTQYF	TGTGCCAGCAGTTTGGGGGGTTGGACAGATACGCAGTATTTT
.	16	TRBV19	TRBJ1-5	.	CASNYREGVSWQPQHF	TGTGCCAGTAATTACCGGGAGGGGGTATCGTGGCAGCCCCAGCATTTT
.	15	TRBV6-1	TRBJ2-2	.	CASSEEGANTGELFF	TGTGCCAGCAGTGAAGAGGGGGCGAACACCGGGGAGCTGTTTTTT
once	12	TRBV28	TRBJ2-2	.	CASSLSTGELFF	TGTGCCAGCAGCCTGTCCACCGGGGAGCTGTTTTTT
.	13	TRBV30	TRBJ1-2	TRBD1	CAWATGRPYGYTF	TGTGCCTGGGCGACAGGGAGGCCCTATGGCTACACCTTC
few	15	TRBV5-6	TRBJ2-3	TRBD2	CASSLGAGGLNTQYF	TGTGCCAGCAGCTTGGGGGCGGGAGGGCTAAATACGCAGTATTTT
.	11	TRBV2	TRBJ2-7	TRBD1	CASSLQGDSHF	TGTGCCAGCAGTTTACAGGGGGACTCGCACTTC
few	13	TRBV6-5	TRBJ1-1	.	CASWGQMNTEAFF	TGTGCCAGTTGGGGGCAGATGAACACTGAAGCTTTCTTT
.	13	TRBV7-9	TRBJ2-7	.	CASGDDGGYSQYF	TGTGCCAGCGGCGATGACGGAGGGTACTCCCAGTACTTC
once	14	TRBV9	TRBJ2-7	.	CASSVELEGRVQYF	TGTGCCAGCAGCGTAGAACTCGAGGGTCGGGTGCAGTACTTC
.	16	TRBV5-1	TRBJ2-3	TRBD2	CASSFLAGGNTDTQYF	TGCGCCAGCAGCTTCCTGGCGGGAGGGAACACAGATACGCAGTATTTT
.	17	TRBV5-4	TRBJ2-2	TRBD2	CASSSPGLREVSGELFF	TGTGCCAGCAGCTCCCCTGGCTTGCGGGAGGTTTCCGGGGAGCTGTTTTTT
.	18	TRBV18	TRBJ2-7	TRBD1	CASSSRHPGTAISYEQYF	TGTGCCAGCTCATCCAGGCACCCCGGGACAGCAATCTCCTACGAGCAGTACTTC
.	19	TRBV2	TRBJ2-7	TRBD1	CASSEPGQGARPGSYEQYF	TGTGCCAGCAGTGAGCCGGGACAGGGGGCCCGCCCTGGCTCCTACGAGCAGTACTTC
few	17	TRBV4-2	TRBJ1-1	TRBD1	CASSQVLGGDREAEAFF	TGTGCCAGCAGCCAAGTCTTGGGCGGGGACAGGGAGGCTGAAGCTTTCTTT